These 8 T cell receptor beta chains were all obtained from the same sample, sequenced in a study of radiation and T cells in renal cell carcinoma. Profiled with immunoSEQ multiplex PCR; TCRdb holds only in-frame clones, not every one. Of fewer than 85,000 clones in the sample, roughly nine tenths were seen once. The time point is: blood 4 weeks post-SBRT, at nephrectomy. Treatment defined: 15 Gy SBRT to primary tumor, nephrectomy 4 weeks later. Sequenced here: blood, sampled from a patient whose treatment included radiotherapy and nephrectomy. The receptor source for this set is a woman in her seventies with renal cell carcinoma.

V gene TRBV7-9 combines with J gene TRBJ2-3; D possibly uses TRBD1 or TRBD2 (6 bases each). The CDR3 has 16 amino acids. The V gene's germline CDR1 is SEHNR and CDR2 FQNEAQ (reference sequence). Trimming cost V 0 bases and J 0 bases, with 10 bases left between them. The CDR3 nucleotides read TGTGCCAGCAGCTTAGCAAGGGGGGTTAGCACAGATACGCAGTATTTT. As protein: CASSLARGVSTDTQYF.

Comments on this clone: Other DNA sequences from this sample encode an identical CDR3 as well. This chain connects TRBV4-3 to TRBJ1-6; TRBD1 matches 7 bases. Germline CDR1 and CDR2: LGHNA and YSLEER. After removal of 3 bases from V and 8 bases from J, the junction contained 10 bases not matched to a gene. The CDR3 runs to 16 residues. The chain's CDR3 is CASSQAPGQLDSPLHF. The CDR3 DNA follows: TGCGCCAGCAGCCAGGCCCCGGGACAGTTAGATTCACCCCTCCACTTT.

The chain links TRBV7-3 to TRBJ2-7; TRBD2 is a possible D gene (7 bases). The V gene lost 2 bases and the J gene lost 1 base, with 12 bases spanning the gap. CDR1 and CDR2 from the germline V gene are SGHTA and FQGTGA. CDR3 size: 15 residues. The CDR3 here is CASSLAGAPSYEQYF. In DNA form, the CDR3 reads TGTGCCAGCAGCTTAGCGGGGGCGCCATCCTACGAGCAGTACTTC. The variable domain in full, completed from reference TRBV7-3 and TRBJ2-7, reads GAGVSQTPSNKVTEKGKYVELRCDPISGHTALYWYRQSLGQGPEFLIYFQGTGAADDSGLPNDRFFAVRPEGSVSTLKIQRTERGDSAVYLCASSLAGAPSYEQYFGPGTRLTVT.

The chain links TRBV19 to TRBJ1-4; no reliable D call. The V gene lost 3 bases and the J gene lost 3 bases, with 11 bases spanning the gap. The CDR3 runs 15 residues. Per germline, CDR1 LNHDA and CDR2 SQIVND (reference sequence). For the CDR3, the DNA is TGTGCCAGTAGTATGGAACCCGGGCCTAATGAAAAACTGTTTTTT. As protein: CASSMEPGPNEKLFF.

The gene calls are TRBV4-1 and TRBJ2-1; TRBD2 might be the D (5 bases). V was clipped by 2 bases and J by 11 bases, with 10 bases between them. Germline assignment: CDR1 MGHRA and CDR2 YSYEKL. The CDR3 totals 12 residues. CDR3 bases: TGCGCCAGCAGCCAAAGCGGAACTCAGCAGTTCTTC. This encodes CASSQSGTQQFF.

The chain has TRBV29-1 and TRBJ1-1; D not certain. The CDR3 loop spans 12 amino acids. The V gene's germline CDR1 is SQVTM and CDR2 ANQGSEA. The V gene lost 5 bases and the J gene lost 1 base, with 8 bases spanning the gap. CDR3 residues: CSVHIQNTEAFF. In DNA, the CDR3 is TGCAGCGTTCACATCCAGAACACTGAAGCTTTCTTT.

The rearrangement uses TRBV7-8 and TRBJ2-2; 11 nucleotides agree with TRBD1. CDR1 is SGHVS, CDR2 FQNEAQ, per germline. V gave up 5 bases and J gave up 1 base; unmatched junction bases: 6. The CDR3 is 17 amino acids. The CDR3 sequence: CASSERDRGRNTGELFF. CDR3 DNA sequence: TGTGCCAGCAGCGAGAGGGACAGGGGGAGGAACACCGGGGAGCTGTTTTTT. The full variable domain, with the rest looked up from reference TRBV7-8 and TRBJ2-2, is GAGVSQSPRYKVAKRGQDVALRCDPISGHVSLFWYQQALGQGPEFLTYFQNEAQLDKSGLPSDRFFAERPEGSVSTLKIQRTQQEDSAVYLCASSERDRGRNTGELFFGEGSRLTVL.

This chain uses TRBV6-5 with TRBJ1-1; D is perhaps TRBD1 (6 bases). V was cut by 5 bases and J by 1 base, with 8 bases left in between. This CDR3 region has 13 residues. Germline CDR1 reads MNHEY; CDR2 reads SVGAGI. CDR3 nucleotides: TGTGCCAGCAGTCCGACAGGGAACACTGAAGCTTTCTTT. Translating it yields CASSPTGNTEAFF.